A single sample gave rise to the 25 T cell receptor beta chains below, sequenced in a study of T cells in Graves' hyperthyroidism and ophthalmopathy. Amplification of TCR beta CDR3 regions was performed using RNA transcripts as template. A first-round RT-PCR of the TCR CDR3 used the HTBI primer set. TCRdb fed the multiplex PCR reads into MiXCR, producing one record per CDR3 protein. The data show about 210,000 distinct CDR3 sequences, about 15% seen once. Sequences were obtained from blood. Every receptor here comes from a man aged 50 or older with Graves' hyperthyroidism.

V gene TRBV11-1 combines with J gene TRBJ2-7; D might be TRBD1 (5 bases). The germline V gene has CDR1 SGHAT and CDR2 FQDESV (reference sequence). This CDR3 contains 16 residues. The V and J ends lost 1 base and 0 bases respectively, with 13 bases between them. This chain's CDR3 is CASSLVQASPSYEQYF. The CDR3 nucleotides read TGTGCCAGCAGCTTAGTACAGGCTTCCCCCTCCTACGAGCAGTACTTC.

The chain combines TRBV27 with TRBJ1-5; D remains unclear. Germline CDR1 reads MNHEY; CDR2 reads SMNVEV (reference sequence). Trimming shortened V by 6 bases and J by 2 bases, and 8 bases separated the two germline ends. The CDR3 totals 13 residues. The CDR3 sequence: CASRGSGNQPQHF. The CDR3 DNA follows: TGTGCCAGCAGGGGCTCCGGCAATCAGCCCCAGCATTTT.

The chain employs TRBV2 and TRBJ2-1, with 13 bases matching TRBD2. This CDR3 is built from 20 residues. Germline V gene lookup returns CDR1 SNHLY and CDR2 FYNNEI. With 1 base clipped from V and 4 bases from J, the junction kept 13 bases outside the gene matches. The CDR3 loop reads CASSEVQWLGTSGNYNEQFF. CDR3 DNA sequence: TGTGCCAGCAGTGAAGTGCAGTGGTTGGGGACTAGCGGGAATTACAATGAGCAGTTCTTC.

V and J are TRBV4-1 and TRBJ1-5; D gene uncertain. Trimming took 1 base from V and 2 from J, leaving 15 bases between them. This CDR3 region has 17 residues. CDR1 and CDR2 from the germline V gene are MGHRA and YSYEKL. CDR3 protein: CASSQGNLGLRNQPQHF. The CDR3 coding sequence is TGCGCCAGCAGCCAAGGAAATCTCGGATTGCGCAATCAGCCCCAGCATTTT.

This clonotype was seen a handful of times. The chain joins TRBV5-1 to TRBJ1-3; 8 bases line up with TRBD1. Germline loops: CDR1 SGHRS, CDR2 YFSETQ. The ends lost 4 bases at V and 4 bases at J; junction bases unmatched: 7. CDR3 length: 15 residues. CDR3 protein: CASSPGTGRGNTIYF. The CDR3 nucleotides read TGCGCCAGCAGCCCGGGGACAGGCCGAGGAAACACCATATATTTT.

This chain connects TRBV15 to TRBJ1-1, with D possibly TRBD1 on 6 matching bases. This CDR3 spans 14 amino acids. The V and J ends lost 3 bases and 7 bases respectively, with 15 bases between them. Germline-derived CDR1 and CDR2 are LNHNV and YYDKDF (reference sequence). Here the CDR3 reads CATSSPTGSGEAFF. As DNA, the CDR3 is TGTGCCACCAGCAGCCCCACAGGGAGTGGTGAAGCTTTCTTT.

The chain recombines TRBV20-1 with TRBJ2-5; tentatively, D is TRBD2 (6 bases). In germline, CDR1 is DFQATT, CDR2 SNEGSKA (reference sequence). The CDR3 is made up of 14 amino acids. V dropped 7 bases and J dropped 3 bases, with 18 bases sitting between them. CDR3 nucleotides: TGCAGTGGACTATCCCAGTGGGGGGAAGAGACCCAGTACTTC. Encoded protein: CSGLSQWGEETQYF.

This clonotype was counted once. The chain combines TRBV20-1 with TRBJ2-1; no reliable D call. V lost 4 bases to trimming and J lost 0 bases, with 13 bases between them. Germline lookup yields CDR1 DFQATT and CDR2 SNEGSKA (reference sequence). The length of the CDR3 is 15 residues. The CDR3, as DNA: TGCAGTGCTACCCAATTAGGTAACTCCTACAATGAGCAGTTCTTC. This translates into CSATQLGNSYNEQFF.

This sequence joins TRBV28 and TRBJ2-7; D assignment may be TRBD1 or TRBD2 (5 bases each). Per the germline V gene, CDR1 is MDHEN and CDR2 is SYDVKM. Trimming shortened V by 10 bases and J by 7 bases, and 17 bases separated the two germline ends. The CDR3 has 12 residues. CDR3 residues: CATGTPPWEQYF. The CDR3 DNA is TGTGCCACGGGGACCCCGCCCTGGGAGCAGTACTTC.

This clonotype was counted at least ten times. This chain joins TRBV6-2 or TRBV6-3 and TRBJ1-5, with a weak D call TRBD1 (5 bases). The CDR3 contains 15 residues. V lost 7 bases, J lost 4 bases, and 17 bases lay in between. The V gene's germline CDR1 is MNHEY and CDR2 SVGEGT. For the CDR3, the DNA is TGTGCCAGCAACAAGTGGAGGGACGGGAATCAGCCCCAGCATTTT. Translation gives CASNKWRDGNQPQHF.

There are a few counts of this clonotype. The chain couples TRBV5-1 to TRBJ2-5, with D possibly matching TRBD1 (5 bases). The CDR3 is 15 residues long. V dropped 4 bases and J dropped 2 bases, with 15 bases sitting between them. The V gene's germline CDR1 is SGHRS and CDR2 YFSETQ. The CDR3 region is CASSDPWTQQETQYF. The CDR3 region has the DNA TGCGCCAGCAGCGATCCCTGGACACAACAAGAGACCCAGTACTTC.

The rearrangement joins TRBV13 to TRBJ2-5, with D tentatively TRBD2 (6 bases). V was pared by 5 bases and J by 5 bases, with 18 bases between. The CDR3 totals 15 residues. The germline V gene has CDR1 PRHDT and CDR2 FYEKMQ (reference sequence). CDR3 nucleotide sequence: TGTGCCAGCAGCCTCCAGCGGGCTTTTAGGGAGACCCAGTACTTC. Its protein is CASSLQRAFRETQYF.

This clonotype was seen more than once but under ten times. V gene TRBV19 combines with J gene TRBJ2-5, with TRBD1 as a possible D gene (6 bases). From germline, CDR1 is LNHDA and CDR2 SQIVND (reference sequence). V gave up 6 bases and J gave up 0 bases, with 14 bases separating them. CDR3 size: 15 residues. CDR3 sequence: CASRKGGQHQETQYF. In nucleotides, the CDR3 is TGTGCCAGTAGGAAAGGAGGACAGCACCAAGAGACCCAGTACTTC.

The chain links TRBV6-1 to TRBJ1-2; tentative D call: TRBD1 (6 bases). The CDR3 is 18 amino acids. CDR1 and CDR2 from the germline V gene are MNHNS and SASEGT. V lost 1 base and J lost 4, with 22 bases in between. CDR3 sequence reads: CASSEEARQVAGSYGYTF. CDR3 sequence (DNA): TGTGCCAGCAGTGAAGAGGCAAGACAGGTAGCAGGGAGCTATGGCTACACCTTC.

This rearrangement joins TRBV14 to TRBJ1-2, with D maybe TRBD1 (5 bases). The V gene's germline CDR1 is SGHDN and CDR2 FVKESK. This CDR3 is built from 14 residues. V gave up 1 base and J gave up 8 bases, with 14 bases separating them. This CDR3 reads CASSQASQGGGYTF. The DNA for the CDR3 is TGTGCCAGCAGCCAAGCGTCCCAGGGAGGAGGCTACACCTTC.

This clonotype was counted at least ten times. V gene TRBV2 combines with J gene TRBJ2-2, with D tentatively TRBD2 (5 bases). V dropped 8 bases and J dropped 1 base, with 5 bases sitting between them. Germline values: CDR1 SNHLY, CDR2 FYNNEI. This CDR3 has 12 amino acids. The CDR3 region is CASGRNTGELFF. The CDR3 DNA reads as TGTGCCAGCGGGAGGAACACCGGGGAGCTGTTTTTT.

This clonotype occurred many times. The chain carries TRBV29-1 and TRBJ2-3; no definite D call. Trimming took off 4 bases at V and 4 bases at J, with 18 bases between the two ends. This CDR3 has 15 amino acids. Per the germline V gene, CDR1 is SQVTM and CDR2 is ANQGSEA. CDR3 sequence: CSVGAIYGAPDTQYF. CDR3 bases: TGCAGCGTTGGCGCGATATATGGCGCACCAGATACGCAGTATTTT.

As to this clonotype: It may be a read error: a sequence one base away is much more abundant. This chain uses TRBV20-1 with TRBJ2-1; weak D call: TRBD2 (6 bases). Germline V gives CDR1 DFQATT, CDR2 SNEGSKA (reference sequence). This CDR3 is 17 amino acids long. V lost 0 bases to trimming and J lost 10 bases, with 25 bases between them. In DNA, the CDR3 is TGCAGTGCTAGAGATAGGGCTCGTGGGACTGAAAGATCCGAGCAGTTCTTC. As protein: CSARDRARGTERSEQFF.

Notes on this clonotype: Since a much larger clone is just one base distant, this may be a read error. The chain uses TRBV12-3 or TRBV12-4 and TRBJ2-7, with D tentatively TRBD2 (6 bases). V was cut by 6 bases and J by 1 base, with 16 bases left in between. The CDR3 runs to 15 residues. In DNA, the CDR3 is TGTGCCAGCAGGGGGGGAGGAGGTGATTCCTACGAGCAGTACTTC. Translation: CASRGGGGDSYEQYF.

The chain carries TRBV30 and TRBJ1-2; 7 bases are a match to TRBD1. The CDR3 loop spans 11 amino acids. CDR1 is GTSNPN and CDR2 is SVGIG in the germline V gene (reference sequence). The trim removed 7 bases at V and 6 bases at J, leaving 5 bases unmatched. The CDR3 DNA sequence: TGTGCCTACCTGACAGGGAATGGCTACACCTTC. It is translated as CAYLTGNGYTF.

In this sample, this clonotype turned up a few times. The gene calls are TRBV7-9 and TRBJ2-2; 8 nucleotides align to TRBD1. This CDR3 has 18 amino acids. Germline V CDR1 and CDR2: SEHNR, FQNEAQ (reference sequence). With V trimmed by 7 bases and J by 3 bases, 16 bases remained unmatched. CDR3 sequence: CASIPDRVHLPYTGELFF. CDR3 nucleotides: TGTGCCAGCATCCCGGACAGGGTCCACCTCCCTTACACCGGGGAGCTGTTTTTT.

This clonotype was counted at least ten times. This rearrangement joins TRBV20-1 to TRBJ2-7; D gene ambiguous. Trimming removed 0 bases at V and 7 bases at J, with 13 bases between. CDR1 DFQATT and CDR2 SNEGSKA come from the germline V gene (reference sequence). The CDR3 has 13 amino acids. CDR3 sequence reads: CSARESLSREQYF. The CDR3 DNA follows: TGCAGTGCTAGAGAAAGTCTCTCCAGGGAGCAGTACTTC.

This clonotype was seen more than once but under ten times. The rearrangement links TRBV20-1 to TRBJ2-1, with TRBD2 matching over 9 bases. The CDR3 consists of 15 residues. Unmatched junction bases numbered 7, after V lost 0 bases and J lost 7 bases. Per germline, CDR1 DFQATT and CDR2 SNEGSKA (reference sequence). The CDR3 here is CSARDSGSGGNEQFF. CDR3 sequence (DNA): TGCAGTGCTAGAGATAGTGGTAGCGGGGGAAATGAGCAGTTCTTC.

At least ten counts were recorded for this clonotype. The rearrangement joins TRBV18 to TRBJ2-5; no reliable D call. CDR1 KGHSH and CDR2 LQKENI come from the germline V gene. Trimming left V 5 bases short and J 0 bases short, with 10 bases between. CDR3 size: 14 residues. CDR3 coding DNA: TGTGCCAGCTCAGCGACCTCGTACCAAGAGACCCAGTACTTC. Its protein product is CASSATSYQETQYF.

This clonotype was recorded at least ten times. The chain links TRBV3-1 to TRBJ2-3; D remains ambiguous. Germline CDR1 and CDR2: LGHDT and YNNKEL (reference sequence). The CDR3 has 18 amino acids. Between the trimmed V and J ends, which lost 0 bases and 1 base, there was a span of 17 bases. The CDR3 sequence: CASSQEGSGVWGTDTQYF. The DNA for the CDR3 is TGTGCCAGCAGCCAAGAAGGTTCAGGAGTATGGGGCACAGATACGCAGTATTTT.